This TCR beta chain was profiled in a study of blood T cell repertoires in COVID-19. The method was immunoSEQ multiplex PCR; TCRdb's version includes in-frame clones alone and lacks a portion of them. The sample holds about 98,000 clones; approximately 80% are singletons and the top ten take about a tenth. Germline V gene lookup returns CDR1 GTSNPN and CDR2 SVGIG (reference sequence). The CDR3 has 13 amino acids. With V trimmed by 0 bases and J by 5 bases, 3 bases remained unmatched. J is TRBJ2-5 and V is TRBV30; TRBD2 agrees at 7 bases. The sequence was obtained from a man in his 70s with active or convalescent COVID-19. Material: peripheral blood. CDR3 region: CAWSVLGGETQYF. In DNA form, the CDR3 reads TGTGCCTGGAGTGTACTGGGGGGGGAGACCCAGTACTTC. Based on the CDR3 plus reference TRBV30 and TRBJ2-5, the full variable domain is SQTIHQWPATLVQPVGSPLSLECTVEGTSNPNLYWYRQAAGRGLQLLFYSVGIGQISSEVPQNLSASRPQDRQFILSSKKLLLSDSGFYLCAWSVLGGETQYFGPGTRLLVL.